This T cell receptor (beta chain) was obtained from a study of blood T cell repertoires in COVID-19. The wider study: The analysed material was cDNA or gDNA that came from T cells, B-cell-depleted T cells, or PBMCs.

J was trimmed by 7 bases and V by 4 bases; bases with no gene match: 4. Germline CDR1 MNHEY, CDR2 SMNVEV (reference sequence). CDR3 length equals 15 residues. Per the authors' pipeline: It was from reference gene primer amplification that nucleated cell counts were estimated. Sequencing used immunoSEQ multiplex PCR; TCRdb keeps in-frame clones, though not all of them. Clonal size and the V and J genes are those of that table, whereas D and trimming came from the DNA. Of over 90,000 clones in the sample, around 92% were seen once. The source of this sequence is a woman aged 55-69 years with acute or convalescent COVID-19. The rearrangement links TRBV27 to TRBJ2-1; 13 bases agree with TRBD2. The sample taken for sequencing was peripheral blood. The CDR3 nucleotides read TGTGCCAGCAGTTCGGGACTAGCGGGAAGGAATGAGCAGTTCTTC. It encodes CASSSGLAGRNEQFF.